These 15 T cell receptor beta chains share one sample of origin, sequenced in a study of cytomegalovirus exposure and HLA in healthy donors. Profiled with immunoSEQ multiplex PCR; TCRdb holds only in-frame clones, not every one. The profile covers fewer than 150,000 clones, with almost 90% appearing a single time and around 8% taken by the ten largest. Sequenced material: PBMCs. The origin of the receptors is a woman aged 18-30 years in good health and CMV-seropositive.

The chain employs TRBV28 and TRBJ1-2, with D hard to call. Germline loops: CDR1 MDHEN, CDR2 SYDVKM. Trimming removed 2 bases at V and 1 base at J, with 11 bases between. This CDR3 is built from 15 residues. The CDR3 reads CASSLRQTLNYGYTF. The DNA of the CDR3 is TGTGCCAGCAGTTTAAGGCAGACTCTTAACTATGGCTACACCTTC.

The sample holds one count of this clone. This chain joins TRBV7-2 and TRBJ2-1, with D maybe TRBD2 (5 bases). The V gene's germline CDR1 is SGHTA and CDR2 FQGNSA. Between the trimmed V and J ends, which lost 5 bases and 4 bases, there was a span of 6 bases. There are 12 residues in the CDR3. The CDR3 bases are TGTGCCAGCAGCCGGGATTACAATGAGCAGTTCTTC. It specifies CASSRDYNEQFF.

The V gene is TRBV4-1, the J gene TRBJ2-7, with TRBD2 identical over 8 bases. The V and J ends lost 0 bases and 3 bases, in that order; junction bases with no gene match: 7. The CDR3 covers 16 residues. In germline, CDR1 is MGHRA, CDR2 YSYEKL. The CDR3 region is CASSQDILAEIYEQYF. The CDR3 DNA follows: TGCGCCAGCAGCCAAGATATACTAGCGGAGATCTACGAGCAGTACTTC.

There are a few counts of this clone. V usage is TRBV7-3 and J usage is TRBJ2-3; 14 nucleotides match TRBD2. Germline loops: CDR1 SGHTA, CDR2 FQGTGA. V dropped 1 base and J dropped 4; count of bases not matched to a gene: 16. CDR3 length: 21 amino acids. For the CDR3, the DNA is TGTGCCAGCAGCTTAAAGCCCGCCATGGGACTAGCGGGAGTGCGCCCAGATACGCAGTATTTT. Protein product: CASSLKPAMGLAGVRPDTQYF. Based on the CDR3 plus reference TRBV7-3 and TRBJ2-3, the full variable domain is GAGVSQTPSNKVTEKGKYVELRCDPISGHTALYWYRQSLGQGPEFLIYFQGTGAADDSGLPNDRFFAVRPEGSVSTLKIQRTERGDSAVYLCASSLKPAMGLAGVRPDTQYFGPGTRLTVL.

The rearrangement joins TRBV2 to TRBJ1-1, with TRBD1 as a possible D gene (6 bases). Looked up from germline, CDR1 is SNHLY and CDR2 is FYNNEI. The length of the CDR3 is 12 residues. Trimming shortened V by 6 bases and J by 8 bases, and 13 bases separated the two germline ends. CDR3 sequence reads: CASRIGGGEAFF. Written as DNA, the CDR3 is TGTGCCAGCAGGATAGGGGGAGGGGAAGCTTTCTTT.

J is TRBJ1-1 and V is TRBV9; maybe TRBD1 (5 bases). The germline V gene has CDR1 SGDLS and CDR2 YYNGEE. The CDR3 totals 13 residues. Trimming cost V 3 bases and J 9 bases, with 15 bases left between them. CDR3 sequence (DNA): TGTGCCAGCAGCGAGGGGAGGGCAGGGAAAGCTTTCTTT. Its protein is CASSEGRAGKAFF.

The chain employs TRBV5-4 and TRBJ2-1; 9 positions match TRBD2. The CDR3 sequence is 14 residues long. V was pared by 4 bases and J by 7 bases, with 6 bases of the junction left unmatched. Germline V gives CDR1 SGHNT, CDR2 YYREEE (reference sequence). The CDR3 here is CASSRGGAKNEQFF. In DNA, the CDR3 is TGTGCCAGCAGCCGCGGGGGGGCCAAGAATGAGCAGTTCTTC. Full variable domain (remainder filled in from reference TRBV5-4 and TRBJ2-1): ETGVTQSPTHLIKTRGQQVTLRCSSQSGHNTVSWYQQALGQGPQFIFQYYREEENGRGNFPPRFSGLQFPNYSSELNVNALELDDSALYLCASSRGGAKNEQFFGPGTRLTVL.

The J gene is TRBJ2-1, the V gene TRBV11-1; D gene uncertain. This CDR3 has 14 residues. The ends were cut back, 0 bases at V and 10 bases at J, with 13 bases in the middle. The germline CDR1 and CDR2 sequences are SGHAT and FQDESV (reference sequence). The CDR3: CASSLAAGPREQFF. Written as DNA, the CDR3 is TGTGCCAGCAGCTTAGCGGCAGGCCCCAGGGAGCAGTTCTTC.

This clone was seen a handful of times. The J gene is TRBJ2-1, the V gene TRBV19; 8 bases match TRBD2. The CDR3 contains 17 residues. The J segment lost 0 bases and the V segment lost 5 bases, leaving 9 bases of the junction unmatched. The germline gives CDR1 LNHDA, CDR2 SQIVND (reference sequence). CDR3 sequence: CASSVLAGRNSYNEQFF. CDR3 nucleotides: TGTGCCAGTAGTGTGTTAGCGGGGCGTAACTCCTACAATGAGCAGTTCTTC.

V usage is TRBV28 and J usage is TRBJ2-3, with D perhaps TRBD2 (7 bases). Germline assignment: CDR1 MDHEN and CDR2 SYDVKM. The CDR3 sequence is 16 residues long. Trimming removed 4 bases from V and 6 bases from J, with 20 bases in between. This CDR3 reads CASSSPPKGGADTQYF. The CDR3 nucleotides read TGTGCCAGCAGTTCACCACCCAAGGGGGGGGCGGATACGCAGTATTTT.

This clone was counted only a few times. The chain employs TRBV19 and TRBJ1-2; D call uncertain. The CDR3 extends over 12 amino acids. Germline V gene data show CDR1 as LNHDA and CDR2 as SQIVND (reference sequence). V was cut by 7 bases and J by 4 bases, with 10 bases left in between. The CDR3 is CASTNKLYGYTF. DNA for the CDR3: TGTGCCAGTACCAATAAGCTCTATGGCTACACCTTC.

V usage is TRBV5-1 and J usage is TRBJ1-1, with D possibly being TRBD1 (6 bases). Germline loops: CDR1 SGHRS, CDR2 YFSETQ. V was cut by 2 bases and J by 0 bases, with 17 bases left in between. This CDR3 spans 17 amino acids. CDR3 sequence: CASSFRLGGEMNTEAFF. CDR3 nucleotides: TGCGCCAGCAGCTTCCGGTTAGGGGGTGAAATGAACACTGAAGCTTTCTTT.

The chain uses TRBV15 and TRBJ1-5, with 11 nucleotides matching TRBD1. The V segment lost 1 base and the J segment 6 bases; nucleotides outside the gene matches: 5. CDR3 length: 16 residues. Germline V gene sequence: CDR1 LNHNV, CDR2 YYDKDF (reference sequence). The CDR3 protein is CATSRGDRGSGQPQHF. As DNA, the CDR3 is TGTGCCACCAGCAGAGGGGACAGGGGGTCCGGTCAGCCCCAGCATTTT.

This clone has only one observation. The chain recombines TRBV5-1 with TRBJ2-5; TRBD2 aligns across 7 bases. The CDR3 extends over 15 amino acids. In germline, CDR1 is SGHRS, CDR2 YFSETQ. Unmatched junction bases numbered 3, after V lost 0 bases and J lost 1 base. CDR3 in DNA: TGCGCCAGCAGCTTGGACCTAGCGGTCCAAGAGACCCAGTACTTC. Translation gives CASSLDLAVQETQYF.

The genes are TRBV30 and TRBJ2-5; a weak D match, TRBD2 (6 bases). Germline CDR1 reads GTSNPN; CDR2 reads SVGIG (reference sequence). Trimming removed 4 bases from V and 1 base from J, with 13 bases in between. This CDR3 contains 14 residues. The CDR3 spells CAWNAGRFQETQYF. CDR3 nucleotides: TGTGCCTGGAACGCGGGACGGTTCCAAGAGACCCAGTACTTC.